This section outlines one TCR beta chain sequence together with its context. The sample comes from a study of cytomegalovirus exposure and HLA in healthy donors. The PCR was carried out with 60 Vbeta primers and 13 Jbeta primers. Sequencing used immunoSEQ multiplex PCR; TCRdb keeps in-frame clones, though not all of them. This table holds about 250,000 clones, 80% to 90% found once. The CDR3 totals 14 residues. J gave up 7 bases and V 5 bases, and 5 bases lay outside the gene matches. Germline V gives CDR1 SEHNR, CDR2 FQNEAQ (reference sequence). The chain couples TRBV7-9 to TRBJ1-4; 9 bases align to TRBD1. This TCR was sampled from a girl aged 2-10 years in good health and CMV-seronegative. What was sequenced was PBMCs. CDR3 protein: CASSRGQGGEKLFF. The CDR3 region has the DNA TGTGCCAGCAGCCGGGGACAGGGTGGTGAAAAACTGTTTTTT.